This T cell receptor (beta chain) was profiled in a study of OX40 agonist ivuxolimab in advanced cancers. The wider study: The drug used for patients, ivuxolimab, was an agonistic anti-OX40 (CD134) antibody. Partial responses were achieved by three patients, of whom one had hepatocellular carcinoma and two had cutaneous melanoma.

The germline CDR1 and CDR2 sequences are MRHNA and SNTAGT. The CDR3 consists of 14 residues. Trimming removed 0 bases at V and 8 bases at J, with 13 bases between. Points from the study as a whole: More expanded clones were found, on average, in CD8+ than in CD4+ T cells. Which antigen the expanded peripheral T cells recognized is unknown.

Details on this clone: No antigen is known for it.

TCRdb keeps only in-frame clones here, not all; method: immunoSEQ multiplex PCR. This repertoire shows about 36,000 clones, 88% found once; its top ten account for less than 5%. The chain employs TRBV6-4 and TRBJ1-2, with D hard to call. The sequenced sample was CD4+ or CD8+ T cells sorted from blood, obtained in a trial of the OX40 agonist ivuxolimab. The receptor's source is an adult with an advanced solid tumor such as melanoma, head and neck, liver or kidney cancer. In DNA form, the CDR3 reads TGTGCCAGCAGTGACTCTTCCAGGCTCAACGGCTACACCTTC. Amino acids: CASSDSSRLNGYTF.